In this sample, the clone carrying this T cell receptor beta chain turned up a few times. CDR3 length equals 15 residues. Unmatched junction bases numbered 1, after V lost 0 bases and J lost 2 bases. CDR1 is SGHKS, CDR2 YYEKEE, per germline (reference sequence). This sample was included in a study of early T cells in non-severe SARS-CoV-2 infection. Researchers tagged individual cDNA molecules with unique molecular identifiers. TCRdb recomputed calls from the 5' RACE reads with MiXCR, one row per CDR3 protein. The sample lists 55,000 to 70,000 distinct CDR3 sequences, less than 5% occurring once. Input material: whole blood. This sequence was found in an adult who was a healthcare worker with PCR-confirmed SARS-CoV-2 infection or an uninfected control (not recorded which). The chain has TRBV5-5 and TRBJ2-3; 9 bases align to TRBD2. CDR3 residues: CASSLGLADTDTQYF. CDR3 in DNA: TGTGCCAGCAGCTTGGGACTAGCGGACACAGATACGCAGTATTTT. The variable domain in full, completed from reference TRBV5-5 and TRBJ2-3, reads DAGVTQSPTHLIKTRGQQVTLRCSPISGHKSVSWYQQVLGQGPQFIFQYYEKEERGRGNFPDRFSARQFPNYSSELNVNALLLGDSALYLCASSLGLADTDTQYFGPGTRLTVL.